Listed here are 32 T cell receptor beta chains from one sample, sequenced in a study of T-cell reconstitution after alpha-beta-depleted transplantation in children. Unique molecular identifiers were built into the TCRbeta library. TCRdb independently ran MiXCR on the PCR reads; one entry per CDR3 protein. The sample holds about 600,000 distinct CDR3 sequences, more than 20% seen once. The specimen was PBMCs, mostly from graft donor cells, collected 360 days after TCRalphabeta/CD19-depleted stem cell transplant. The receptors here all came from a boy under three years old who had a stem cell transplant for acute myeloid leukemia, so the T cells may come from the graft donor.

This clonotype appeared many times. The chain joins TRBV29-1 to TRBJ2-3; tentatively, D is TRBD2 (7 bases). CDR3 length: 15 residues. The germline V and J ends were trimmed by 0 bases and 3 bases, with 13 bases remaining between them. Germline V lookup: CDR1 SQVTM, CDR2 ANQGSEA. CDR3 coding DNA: TGCAGCGTTGAAGATGGGGGGGGCCCGACAGATACGCAGTATTTT. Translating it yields CSVEDGGGPTDTQYF.

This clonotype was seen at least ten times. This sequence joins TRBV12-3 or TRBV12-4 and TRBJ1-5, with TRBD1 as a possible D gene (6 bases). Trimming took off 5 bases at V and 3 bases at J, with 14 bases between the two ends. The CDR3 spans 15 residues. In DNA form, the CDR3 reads TGTGCCAGCAGTACCTTGGACAGCGCCAATCAGCCCCAGCATTTT. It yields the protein CASSTLDSANQPQHF.

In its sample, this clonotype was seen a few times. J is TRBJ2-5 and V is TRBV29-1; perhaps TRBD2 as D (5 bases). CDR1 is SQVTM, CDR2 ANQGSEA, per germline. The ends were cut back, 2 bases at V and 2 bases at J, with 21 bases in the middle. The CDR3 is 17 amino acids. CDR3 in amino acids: CSVEIGSDGGYQETQYF. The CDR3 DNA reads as TGCAGCGTTGAAATTGGAAGTGACGGCGGGTATCAAGAGACCCAGTACTTC.

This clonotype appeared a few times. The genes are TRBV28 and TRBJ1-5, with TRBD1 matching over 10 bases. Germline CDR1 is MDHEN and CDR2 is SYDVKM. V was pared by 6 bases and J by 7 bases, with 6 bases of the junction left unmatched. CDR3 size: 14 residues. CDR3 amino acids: CASRTGGRGQPQHF. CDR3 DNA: TGTGCCAGCAGGACAGGGGGCCGGGGCCAGCCCCAGCATTTT.

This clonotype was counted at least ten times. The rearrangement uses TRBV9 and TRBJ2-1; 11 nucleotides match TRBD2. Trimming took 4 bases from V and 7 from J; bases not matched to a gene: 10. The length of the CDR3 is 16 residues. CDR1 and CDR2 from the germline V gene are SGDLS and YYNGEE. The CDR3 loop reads CASSFQTSGAWNEQFF. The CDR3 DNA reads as TGTGCCAGCAGCTTCCAGACTAGCGGGGCGTGGAATGAGCAGTTCTTC.

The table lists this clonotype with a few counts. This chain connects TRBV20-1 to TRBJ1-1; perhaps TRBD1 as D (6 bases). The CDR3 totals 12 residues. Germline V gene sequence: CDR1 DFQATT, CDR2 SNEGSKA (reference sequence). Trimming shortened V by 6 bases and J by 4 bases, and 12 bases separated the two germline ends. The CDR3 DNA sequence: TGCAGTGCCCAAGGGGGGGGCACTGAAGCTTTCTTT. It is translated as CSAQGGGTEAFF.

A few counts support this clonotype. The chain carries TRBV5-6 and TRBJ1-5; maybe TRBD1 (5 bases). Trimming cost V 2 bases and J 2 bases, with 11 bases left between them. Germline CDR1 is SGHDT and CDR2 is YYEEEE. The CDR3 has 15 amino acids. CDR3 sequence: CASSFLGGGNQPQHF. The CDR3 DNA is TGTGCCAGCAGCTTTTTGGGGGGAGGCAATCAGCCCCAGCATTTT.

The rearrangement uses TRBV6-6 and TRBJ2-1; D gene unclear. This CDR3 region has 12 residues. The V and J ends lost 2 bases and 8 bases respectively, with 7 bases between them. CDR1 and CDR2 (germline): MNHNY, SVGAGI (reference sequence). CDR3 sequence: CASSYRVHEQFF. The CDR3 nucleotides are TGTGCCAGCAGTTACAGAGTCCATGAGCAGTTCTTC.

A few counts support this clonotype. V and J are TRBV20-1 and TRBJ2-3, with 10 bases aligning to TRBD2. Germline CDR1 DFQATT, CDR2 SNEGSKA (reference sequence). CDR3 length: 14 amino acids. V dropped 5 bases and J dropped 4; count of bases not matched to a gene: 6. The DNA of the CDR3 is TGCAGTGCTCCGCTAGCGGGGGTTCCAGATACGCAGTATTTT. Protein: CSAPLAGVPDTQYF.

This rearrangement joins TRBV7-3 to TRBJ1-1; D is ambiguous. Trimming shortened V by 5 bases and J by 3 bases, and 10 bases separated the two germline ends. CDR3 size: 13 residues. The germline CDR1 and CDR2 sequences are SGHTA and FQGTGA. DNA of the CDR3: TGTGCCAGCAGCCGTACAGCTCACACTGAAGCTTTCTTT. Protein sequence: CASSRTAHTEAFF.

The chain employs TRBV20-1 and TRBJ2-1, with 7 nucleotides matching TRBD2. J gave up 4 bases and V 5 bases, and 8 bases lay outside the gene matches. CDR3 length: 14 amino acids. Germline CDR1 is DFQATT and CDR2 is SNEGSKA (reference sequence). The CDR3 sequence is CSAPPRGVYNEQFF. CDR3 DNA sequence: TGCAGTGCTCCACCACGGGGGGTTTACAATGAGCAGTTCTTC.

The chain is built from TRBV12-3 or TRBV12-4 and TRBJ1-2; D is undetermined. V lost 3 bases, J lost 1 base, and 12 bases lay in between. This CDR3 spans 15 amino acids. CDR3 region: CASSFLALLNYGYTF. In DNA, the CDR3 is TGTGCCAGCAGTTTCCTGGCCCTACTTAACTATGGCTACACCTTC.

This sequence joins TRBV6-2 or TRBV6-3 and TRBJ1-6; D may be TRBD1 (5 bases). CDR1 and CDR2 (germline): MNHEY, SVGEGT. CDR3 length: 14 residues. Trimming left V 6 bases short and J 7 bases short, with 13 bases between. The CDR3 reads CASSGRAHNSPLHF. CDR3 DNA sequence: TGTGCCAGCAGCGGCAGGGCCCACAATTCACCCCTCCACTTT.

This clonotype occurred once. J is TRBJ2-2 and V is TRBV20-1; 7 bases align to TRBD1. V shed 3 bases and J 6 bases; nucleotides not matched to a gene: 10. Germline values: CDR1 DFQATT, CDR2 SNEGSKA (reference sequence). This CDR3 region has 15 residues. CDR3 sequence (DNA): TGCAGTGCTAGGGGCGAAGGGGGCTGGGCCGGGGAGCTGTTTTTT. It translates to CSARGEGGWAGELFF.

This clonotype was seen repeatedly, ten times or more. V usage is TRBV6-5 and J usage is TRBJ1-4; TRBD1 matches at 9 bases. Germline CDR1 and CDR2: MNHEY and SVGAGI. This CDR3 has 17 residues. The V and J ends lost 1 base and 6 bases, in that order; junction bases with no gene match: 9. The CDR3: CASSYWPGTGPDEKLFF. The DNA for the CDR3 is TGTGCCAGCAGTTACTGGCCCGGGACAGGGCCGGATGAAAAACTGTTTTTT.

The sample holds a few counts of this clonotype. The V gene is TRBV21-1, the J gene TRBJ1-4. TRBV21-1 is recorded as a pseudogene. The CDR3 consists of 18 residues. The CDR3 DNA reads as TGTGCCAGCAGCAAAGTAGCCCAAGGACGGTTACGCGGTGAAAAACTGTTTTTT. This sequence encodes CASSKVAQGRLRGEKLFF.

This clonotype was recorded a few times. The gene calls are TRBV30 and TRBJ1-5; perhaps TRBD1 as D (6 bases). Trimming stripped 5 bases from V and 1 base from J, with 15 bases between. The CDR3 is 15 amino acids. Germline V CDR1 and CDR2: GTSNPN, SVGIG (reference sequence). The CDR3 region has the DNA TGTGCCTGGCGAGGGGGACCGGGGAGCAATCAGCCCCAGCATTTT. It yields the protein CAWRGGPGSNQPQHF.

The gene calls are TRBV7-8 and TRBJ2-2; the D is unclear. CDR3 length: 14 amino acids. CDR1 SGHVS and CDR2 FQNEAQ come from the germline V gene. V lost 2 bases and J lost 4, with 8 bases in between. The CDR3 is CASSLRLSTGELFF. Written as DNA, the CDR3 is TGTGCCAGCAGCTTACGGCTTTCCACCGGGGAGCTGTTTTTT.

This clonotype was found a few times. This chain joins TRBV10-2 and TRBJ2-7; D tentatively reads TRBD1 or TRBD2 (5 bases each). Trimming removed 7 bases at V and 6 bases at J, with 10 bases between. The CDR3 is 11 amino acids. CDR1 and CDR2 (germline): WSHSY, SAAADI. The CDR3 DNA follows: TGCGCCAGCAAAGGGGCGGGCGAGCAGTACGTC. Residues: CASKGAGEQYV.

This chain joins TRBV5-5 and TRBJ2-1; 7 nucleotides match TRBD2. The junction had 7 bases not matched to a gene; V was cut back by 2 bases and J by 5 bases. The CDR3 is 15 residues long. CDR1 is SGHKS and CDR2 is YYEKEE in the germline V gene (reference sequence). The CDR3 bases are TGTGCCAGCAGCTTTTTACAGCGGGGAGACAATGAGCAGTTCTTC. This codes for CASSFLQRGDNEQFF.

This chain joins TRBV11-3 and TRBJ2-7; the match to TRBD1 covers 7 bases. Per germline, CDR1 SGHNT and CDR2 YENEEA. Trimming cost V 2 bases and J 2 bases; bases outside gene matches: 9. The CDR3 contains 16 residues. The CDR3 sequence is CASSLWSEQGTYEQYF. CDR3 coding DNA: TGTGCCAGCAGCTTATGGTCCGAACAGGGGACCTACGAGCAGTACTTC. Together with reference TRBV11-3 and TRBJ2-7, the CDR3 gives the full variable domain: EAGVVQSPRYKIIEKKQPVAFWCNPISGHNTLYWYLQNLGQGPELLIRYENEEAVDDSQLPKDRFSAERLKGVDSTLKIQPAELGDSAVYLCASSLWSEQGTYEQYFGPGTRLTVT.

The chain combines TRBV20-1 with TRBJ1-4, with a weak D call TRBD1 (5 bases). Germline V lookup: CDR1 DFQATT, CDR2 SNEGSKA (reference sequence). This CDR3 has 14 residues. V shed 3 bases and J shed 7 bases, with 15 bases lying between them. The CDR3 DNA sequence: TGCAGTGCTAGGGTTGAGGGGCGCGGTGAAAAACTGTTTTTT. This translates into CSARVEGRGEKLFF.

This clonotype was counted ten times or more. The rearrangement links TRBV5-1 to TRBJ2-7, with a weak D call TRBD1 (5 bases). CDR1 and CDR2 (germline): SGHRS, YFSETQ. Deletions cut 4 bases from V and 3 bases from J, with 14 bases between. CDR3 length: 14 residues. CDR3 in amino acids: CASSTRTRGYEQYF. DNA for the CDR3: TGCGCCAGCAGCACACGGACAAGGGGCTACGAGCAGTACTTC. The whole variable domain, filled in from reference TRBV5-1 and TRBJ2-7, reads KAGVTQTPRYLIKTRGQQVTLSCSPISGHRSVSWYQQTPGQGLQFLFEYFSETQRNKGNFPGRFSGRQFSNSRSEMNVSTLELGDSALYLCASSTRTRGYEQYFGPGTRLTVT.

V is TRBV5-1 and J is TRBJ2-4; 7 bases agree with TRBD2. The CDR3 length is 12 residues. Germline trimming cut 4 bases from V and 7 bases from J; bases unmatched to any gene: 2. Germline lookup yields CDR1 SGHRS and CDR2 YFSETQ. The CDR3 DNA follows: TGCGCCAGCAGCAGGGAGGGGAACATTCAGTACTTC. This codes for CASSREGNIQYF.

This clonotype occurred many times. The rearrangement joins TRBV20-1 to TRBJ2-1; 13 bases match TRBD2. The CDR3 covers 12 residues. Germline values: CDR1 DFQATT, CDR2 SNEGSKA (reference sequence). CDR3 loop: CSGLAGATTQFF. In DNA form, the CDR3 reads TGCTCCGGACTAGCGGGGGCTACGACACAGTTCTTC.

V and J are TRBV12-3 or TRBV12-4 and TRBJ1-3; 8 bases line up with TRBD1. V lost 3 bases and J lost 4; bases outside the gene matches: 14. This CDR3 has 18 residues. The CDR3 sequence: CASSFRGRRRGLGNTIYF. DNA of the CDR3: TGTGCCAGCAGTTTCAGGGGGCGGCGGCGGGGGCTGGGAAACACCATATATTTT.

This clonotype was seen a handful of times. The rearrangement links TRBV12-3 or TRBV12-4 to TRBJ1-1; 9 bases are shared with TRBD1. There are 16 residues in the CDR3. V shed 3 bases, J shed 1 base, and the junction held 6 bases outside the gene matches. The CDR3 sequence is CASSLALGQGNTEAFF. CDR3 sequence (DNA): TGTGCCAGCAGTTTGGCATTGGGACAGGGGAACACTGAAGCTTTCTTT.

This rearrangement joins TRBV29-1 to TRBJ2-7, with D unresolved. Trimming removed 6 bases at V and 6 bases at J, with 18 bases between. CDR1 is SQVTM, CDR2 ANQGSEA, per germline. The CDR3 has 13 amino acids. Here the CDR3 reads CSVGDTLLGEQYV. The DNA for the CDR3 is TGCAGCGTGGGTGACACACTCCTAGGCGAGCAGTACGTC.

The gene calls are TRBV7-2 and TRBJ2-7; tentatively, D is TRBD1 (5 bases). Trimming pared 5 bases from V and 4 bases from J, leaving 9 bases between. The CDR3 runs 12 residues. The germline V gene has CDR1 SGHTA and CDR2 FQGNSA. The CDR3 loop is CASSVAGYEQYF. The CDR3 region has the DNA TGTGCCAGCAGCGTGGCAGGGTACGAGCAGTACTTC.

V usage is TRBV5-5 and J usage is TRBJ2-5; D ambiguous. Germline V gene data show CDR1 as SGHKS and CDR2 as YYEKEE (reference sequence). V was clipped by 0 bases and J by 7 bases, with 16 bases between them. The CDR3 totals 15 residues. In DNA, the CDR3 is TGTGCCAGCAGCTTGGCCACATCGACTTCAGTGACCCAGTACTTC. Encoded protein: CASSLATSTSVTQYF.

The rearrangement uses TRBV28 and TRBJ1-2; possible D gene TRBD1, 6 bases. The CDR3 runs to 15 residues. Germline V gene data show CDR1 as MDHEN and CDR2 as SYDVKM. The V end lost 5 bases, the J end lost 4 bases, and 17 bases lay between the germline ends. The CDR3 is CASSSGGSLPYGYTF. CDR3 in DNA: TGTGCCAGCAGTAGTGGGGGCAGCCTACCCTATGGCTACACCTTC.

The CDR3 region has the DNA TGTGCCAGCAGCTTATCCTGGTCCTACAATGAGCAGTTCTTC. As protein: CASSLSWSYNEQFF. The rearrangement uses TRBV7-6 and TRBJ2-1, with D hard to call. Trimming pared 2 bases from V and 1 base from J, leaving 6 bases between. Germline-derived CDR1 and CDR2 are SGHVS and FNYEAQ. The CDR3 consists of 14 residues.